The rows below give T cell receptor beta chains drawn from one sample of a study of cytomegalovirus exposure and HLA in healthy donors. Some clones are missing from TCRdb's copy, which holds only in-frame ones; the method was immunoSEQ multiplex PCR. With some 43,000 clones in the sample, the ten largest clones hold more than 1.5%. Material for sequencing was PBMCs. These receptors all stem from a woman aged 25-40 years in good health and CMV-seronegative. CDR3s include the opening cysteine and the closing phenylalanine or tryptophan. Fields, in order: CDR3 length, D gene, V gene, J gene, CDR3 protein, CDR3 DNA. A D gene is named only where the DNA matches it firmly.

cdr3_length: 13
d_call: TRBD2
v_call: TRBV12-5
j_call: TRBJ2-7
cdr3_aa: CASGIAGGGEQYF
cdr3_nt: TGTGCTAGTGGCATTGCGGGGGGTGGCGAGCAGTACTTC

cdr3_length: 16
d_call: TRBD2
v_call: TRBV9
j_call: TRBJ2-1
cdr3_aa: CASSVGLAGGHNEQFF
cdr3_nt: TGTGCCAGCAGCGTAGGGCTAGCGGGAGGGCACAATGAGCAGTTCTTC

cdr3_length: 15
d_call: TRBD1
v_call: TRBV9
j_call: TRBJ2-1
cdr3_aa: CASSAGGRQGLEQFF
cdr3_nt: TGTGCCAGCAGCGCCGGGGGACGACAGGGGTTGGAGCAGTTCTTC

cdr3_length: 16
d_call: .
v_call: TRBV14
j_call: TRBJ2-5
cdr3_aa: CASSHRKGLDQETQYF
cdr3_nt: TGTGCCAGCAGCCATCGAAAGGGACTGGATCAAGAGACCCAGTACTTC

cdr3_length: 12
d_call: .
v_call: TRBV5-6
j_call: TRBJ1-1
cdr3_aa: CASIGMNTEAFF
cdr3_nt: TGTGCCAGCATCGGGATGAACACTGAAGCTTTCTTT

cdr3_length: 15
d_call: .
v_call: TRBV6-6
j_call: TRBJ1-5
cdr3_aa: CASSPTGSRNQPQHF
cdr3_nt: TGTGCCAGCAGCCCCACAGGGTCACGGAATCAGCCCCAGCATTTT

cdr3_length: 13
d_call: .
v_call: TRBV6-6
j_call: TRBJ2-3
cdr3_aa: CASIETNTDTQYF
cdr3_nt: TGTGCCAGCATCGAGACTAACACAGATACGCAGTATTTT

cdr3_length: 14
d_call: TRBD1
v_call: TRBV29-1
j_call: TRBJ2-1
cdr3_aa: CSVEEGQGYNEQFF
cdr3_nt: TGCAGCGTTGAAGAGGGACAGGGTTACAATGAGCAGTTCTTC

cdr3_length: 14
d_call: .
v_call: TRBV5-1
j_call: TRBJ2-7
cdr3_aa: CASSPGPGRYEQYF
cdr3_nt: TGCGCCAGCAGCCCGGGCCCGGGGAGATACGAGCAGTACTTC

cdr3_length: 16
d_call: .
v_call: TRBV9
j_call: TRBJ2-2
cdr3_aa: CASSVGSGPNTGELFF
cdr3_nt: TGTGCCAGCAGCGTAGGAAGCGGACCGAACACCGGGGAGCTGTTTTTT

cdr3_length: 15
d_call: .
v_call: TRBV7-3
j_call: TRBJ2-1
cdr3_aa: CASSLVTSPMAEQFF
cdr3_nt: TGTGCCAGCAGCTTGGTGACTAGTCCTATGGCTGAGCAGTTCTTC

cdr3_length: 13
d_call: .
v_call: TRBV18
j_call: TRBJ1-3
cdr3_aa: CASSETAPNTIYF
cdr3_nt: TGTGCCAGCTCAGAGACAGCGCCAAACACCATATATTTT

cdr3_length: 18
d_call: TRBD1
v_call: TRBV30
j_call: TRBJ1-2
cdr3_aa: CAWSFGGDRDGVSYGYTF
cdr3_nt: TGTGCCTGGAGTTTCGGTGGGGACAGGGACGGAGTAAGCTATGGCTACACCTTC

cdr3_length: 15
d_call: TRBD2
v_call: TRBV29-1
j_call: TRBJ2-2
cdr3_aa: CSVEGLAGESGELFF
cdr3_nt: TGCAGCGTTGAAGGTCTAGCGGGAGAGTCCGGGGAGCTGTTTTTT

cdr3_length: 14
d_call: .
v_call: TRBV30
j_call: TRBJ2-2
cdr3_aa: CAWSFLAYTGELFF
cdr3_nt: TGTGCCTGGAGTTTCCTAGCGTACACCGGGGAGCTGTTTTTT

cdr3_length: 13
d_call: TRBD1
v_call: TRBV25-1
j_call: TRBJ1-1
cdr3_aa: CASRTGGNTEAFF
cdr3_nt: TGTGCCAGCAGGACAGGGGGGAACACTGAAGCTTTCTTT

cdr3_length: 16
d_call: TRBD1
v_call: TRBV19
j_call: TRBJ1-2
cdr3_aa: CASSIGDRPTPYGYTF
cdr3_nt: TGTGCCAGTAGTATAGGGGACAGGCCCACCCCCTATGGCTACACCTTC

cdr3_length: 11
d_call: .
v_call: TRBV6-1
j_call: TRBJ1-1
cdr3_aa: CASRQNTEAFF
cdr3_nt: TGTGCCAGCAGACAGAACACTGAAGCTTTCTTT

cdr3_length: 15
d_call: .
v_call: TRBV27
j_call: TRBJ2-1
cdr3_aa: CASSSLSRVNNEQFF
cdr3_nt: TGTGCCAGCAGTTCCCTTAGCAGGGTCAACAATGAGCAGTTCTTC

cdr3_length: 14
d_call: .
v_call: TRBV30
j_call: TRBJ2-4
cdr3_aa: CAWSSGVAKNIQYF
cdr3_nt: TGTGCCTGGAGTTCAGGGGTAGCCAAAAACATTCAGTACTTC

cdr3_length: 14
d_call: .
v_call: TRBV27
j_call: TRBJ2-1
cdr3_aa: CASSLLGLYNEQFF
cdr3_nt: TGTGCCAGCAGTCTCCTAGGACTATACAATGAGCAGTTCTTC

cdr3_length: 17
d_call: TRBD2
v_call: TRBV6-1
j_call: TRBJ2-1
cdr3_aa: CASSVSGLAGGSDEQFF
cdr3_nt: TGTGCCAGCAGTGTCTCGGGACTAGCGGGAGGTTCCGATGAGCAGTTCTTC

cdr3_length: 17
d_call: TRBD1
v_call: TRBV28
j_call: TRBJ1-2
cdr3_aa: CASSTWTGGALGYGYTF
cdr3_nt: TGTGCCAGCAGTACTTGGACAGGGGGCGCCTTAGGGTATGGCTACACCTTC

cdr3_length: 13
d_call: .
v_call: TRBV29-1
j_call: TRBJ2-5
cdr3_aa: CSVEDSMGETQYF
cdr3_nt: TGCAGCGTTGAGGACAGTATGGGGGAGACCCAGTACTTC

cdr3_length: 13
d_call: .
v_call: TRBV18
j_call: TRBJ1-5
cdr3_aa: CASSRAVIQPQHF
cdr3_nt: TGTGCCAGCTCACGTGCGGTAATCCAGCCCCAGCATTTT

cdr3_length: 14
d_call: .
v_call: TRBV7-6
j_call: TRBJ1-3
cdr3_aa: CASSLGSSGNTIYF
cdr3_nt: TGTGCCAGCAGCTTAGGGAGCTCTGGAAACACCATATATTTT

cdr3_length: 15
d_call: TRBD2
v_call: TRBV4-1
j_call: TRBJ2-7
cdr3_aa: CASSQTGEGNYEQYF
cdr3_nt: TGCGCCAGCAGCCAAACCGGGGAGGGAAACTACGAGCAGTACTTC

cdr3_length: 12
d_call: .
v_call: TRBV18
j_call: TRBJ2-7
cdr3_aa: CASSPYGGEQYF
cdr3_nt: TGTGCCAGCTCACCATACGGTGGCGAGCAGTACTTC

cdr3_length: 16
d_call: TRBD1
v_call: TRBV9
j_call: TRBJ1-3
cdr3_aa: CASSRTGQFSGNTIYF
cdr3_nt: TGTGCCAGCAGCAGGACAGGCCAGTTCTCTGGAAACACCATATATTTT

cdr3_length: 12
d_call: .
v_call: TRBV6-5
j_call: TRBJ2-7
cdr3_aa: CASPQRIAPKYF
cdr3_nt: TGTGCCAGCCCCCAGCGAATAGCCCCTAAATACTTC

cdr3_length: 14
d_call: .
v_call: TRBV5-4
j_call: TRBJ2-4
cdr3_aa: CASSPDPGENIQYF
cdr3_nt: TGTGCCAGCAGCCCGGACCCGGGGGAAAACATTCAGTACTTC

cdr3_length: 13
d_call: .
v_call: TRBV7-2
j_call: TRBJ1-5
cdr3_aa: CASSPGSHQPQHF
cdr3_nt: TGTGCCAGCAGCCCGGGGAGCCATCAGCCCCAGCATTTT

cdr3_length: 13
d_call: TRBD1
v_call: TRBV29-1
j_call: TRBJ2-7
cdr3_aa: CSGLDRGRHEQYF
cdr3_nt: TGCAGCGGGCTGGACAGGGGAAGGCACGAGCAGTACTTC

cdr3_length: 15
d_call: TRBD1
v_call: TRBV9
j_call: TRBJ2-2
cdr3_aa: CASSVGDRGFGELFF
cdr3_nt: TGTGCCAGCAGCGTAGGGGACAGGGGTTTCGGGGAGCTGTTTTTT

cdr3_length: 15
d_call: TRBD1
v_call: TRBV6-1
j_call: TRBJ1-5
cdr3_aa: CASSEGGTANQPQHF
cdr3_nt: TGTGCCAGCAGTGAAGGTGGGACAGCGAATCAGCCCCAGCATTTT

cdr3_length: 13
d_call: TRBD1
v_call: TRBV5-6
j_call: TRBJ2-7
cdr3_aa: CASTGQGAGEQYF
cdr3_nt: TGTGCCAGCACTGGACAGGGGGCGGGGGAGCAGTACTTC

cdr3_length: 14
d_call: .
v_call: TRBV2
j_call: TRBJ1-5
cdr3_aa: CASSVSTSNQPQHF
cdr3_nt: TGTGCCAGCAGTGTGAGCACCAGCAATCAGCCCCAGCATTTT

cdr3_length: 11
d_call: .
v_call: TRBV13
j_call: TRBJ2-7
cdr3_aa: CASSLGQEQYF
cdr3_nt: TGTGCCAGCAGCTTAGGACAGGAGCAGTACTTC

cdr3_length: 14
d_call: .
v_call: TRBV7-9
j_call: TRBJ2-7
cdr3_aa: CASSTTRAGGEQYF
cdr3_nt: TGTGCCAGCAGCACAACGAGGGCCGGGGGCGAGCAGTACTTC

cdr3_length: 13
d_call: .
v_call: TRBV4-1
j_call: TRBJ1-5
cdr3_aa: CASSQAQDQPQHF
cdr3_nt: TGCGCCAGCAGCCAAGCTCAGGATCAGCCCCAGCATTTT

cdr3_length: 19
d_call: TRBD2
v_call: TRBV4-1
j_call: TRBJ2-7
cdr3_aa: CASSQDQGPSGTVDYEQYF
cdr3_nt: TGCGCCAGCAGCCAAGATCAGGGGCCTAGCGGGACGGTAGACTACGAGCAGTACTTC